This TCR beta chain was observed in a study of blood T cell repertoires in COVID-19. The table lists this clone with a few counts. TCRdb's copy holds only in-frame clones and misses some; the assay was immunoSEQ multiplex PCR. The sample has roughly 300,000 clones, 85% seen once. The age range of participants was 18 to 89 years, with residence in about two dozen US areas. Clinical histories supplied by participants themselves formed the basis of cohort assignment. Donors in Cohort 3 counted as recovered after two negative PCRs, clearance, or symptom resolution. In germline, CDR1 is KGHSH, CDR2 LQKENI. The CDR3 loop spans 17 amino acids. V shed 2 bases, J shed 2 bases, and the junction held 8 bases outside the gene matches.

This TCR came from a woman aged 45-65 years who had recovered from COVID-19. Input material: PBMCs or T cells enriched from blood (not recorded which). The V and J genes are TRBV18 and TRBJ2-2; TRBD1 matches at 7 bases. The CDR3 coding sequence is TGTGCCAGCTCACCAATGGGGACAGCAAGAAACACCGGGGAGCTGTTTTTT. It translates to CASSPMGTARNTGELFF.